The sample holds a few counts of the clone carrying this T cell receptor beta chain. Antigen unknown. The sample comes from a study of T-cell reconstitution after alpha-beta-depleted transplantation in children. Study-level results: Alpha-beta T cells present about two months after transplant were reported to originate from several hundred expanded graft clones.

The CDR3 sequence is 15 residues long. Germline CDR1 and CDR2: DFQATT and SNEGSKA (reference sequence). Trimming took 1 base from V and 8 from J; bases not matched to a gene: 10. Unique molecular identifiers tagged the TCRbeta library. TCRdb re-analysed the PCR reads in MiXCR, keeping a single row per CDR3 protein. This table holds 700,000 to 850,000 distinct CDR3 sequences, 16% found once. The source was PBMCs, mostly from graft donor cells, collected 360 days after TCRalphabeta/CD19-depleted stem cell transplant. The rearrangement joins TRBV20-1 to TRBJ2-1; TRBD2 agrees at 8 bases. This TCR derives from a male patient under 18 who had a stem cell transplant for acute lymphoblastic leukemia, so the T cells may come from the graft donor. The CDR3 reads CSARGSGNPLDEQFF. The CDR3 nucleotides read TGCAGTGCTAGAGGTAGCGGGAACCCCCTAGATGAGCAGTTCTTC.